These 10 T cell receptor beta chains share one sample of origin, sequenced in a study of T-cell reconstitution after alpha-beta-depleted transplantation in children. Unique molecular identifiers were used to barcode this TCRbeta library. MiXCR, applied by TCRdb to the PCR reads, yields one record per CDR3 protein. The repertoire has nearly 350,000 distinct CDR3 sequences, under 20% of them found once; the top ten carry around 38%. The source material was PBMCs, mostly from graft donor cells, sampled 360 days after TCRalphabeta/CD19-depleted stem cell transplant. The origin of the receptors is a male patient under 10 years old who had a stem cell transplant for acute lymphoblastic leukemia, so the T cells may come from the graft donor.

The chain carries TRBV12-5 and TRBJ2-5; D gene uncertain. With 3 bases removed from V and 1 base from J, the gap between germline ends came to 6 bases. Germline CDR1 reads LGHNT; CDR2 reads FRNRAP. The CDR3 is 13 residues long. The CDR3 DNA reads TGTGCTAGTGGTTTATCAAGCCAAGAGACCCAGTACTTC. As protein: CASGLSSQETQYF.

The chain recombines TRBV20-1 with TRBJ2-7; 10 bases match TRBD2. The CDR3 covers 15 residues. Germline CDR1 DFQATT, CDR2 SNEGSKA (reference sequence). Unmatched junction bases numbered 6, after V lost 0 bases and J lost 4 bases. The DNA of the CDR3 is TGCAGTGCTAGAGATTGGGCTAGCGGGAGATACGAGCAGTACTTC. The encoded protein is CSARDWASGRYEQYF.

The rearrangement joins TRBV5-6 to TRBJ2-3, with D perhaps TRBD2 (6 bases). V was clipped by 4 bases and J by 2 bases, with 26 bases between them. Per the germline V gene, CDR1 is SGHDT and CDR2 is YYEEEE. The CDR3 covers 19 residues. CDR3 DNA: TGTGCCAGCAGCCGGGCTTTGGGGGGTAACCCCACACTCACAGATACGCAGTATTTT. It yields the protein CASSRALGGNPTLTDTQYF.

Many counts were recorded for this clonotype. The chain is built from TRBV5-1 and TRBJ1-1; D gene ambiguous. The CDR3 has 13 amino acids. The germline gives CDR1 SGHRS, CDR2 YFSETQ. The V end lost 6 bases, the J end lost 1 base, and 10 bases lay between the germline ends. This CDR3 reads CASTPAENTEAFF. The CDR3 DNA sequence: TGCGCCAGCACCCCGGCGGAGAACACTGAAGCTTTCTTT.

This clonotype has only a few counts. The gene calls are TRBV11-2 and TRBJ2-3; 7 bases map to TRBD2. The CDR3 has 16 amino acids. With 1 base clipped from V and 1 base from J, the junction kept 5 bases outside the gene matches. Germline CDR1 reads SGHAT; CDR2 reads FQNNGV. DNA of the CDR3: TGTGCCAGCAGCTTAGGCGGGGGAGGGGGCACAGATACGCAGTATTTT. Translating it yields CASSLGGGGGTDTQYF.

The rearrangement links TRBV7-2 to TRBJ2-5, with TRBD1 as a possible D gene (5 bases). Germline CDR1 reads SGHTA; CDR2 reads FQGNSA. V was clipped by 5 bases and J by 1 base, with 20 bases between them. This CDR3 comprises 17 residues. The CDR3 loop is CASSLDSLHEPQETQYF. The CDR3 bases are TGTGCCAGCAGCCTCGACAGTCTCCATGAGCCCCAAGAGACCCAGTACTTC.

The rearrangement links TRBV6-2 or TRBV6-3 to TRBJ1-5, with D possibly matching TRBD1 (5 bases). Germline CDR1 is MNHEY and CDR2 is SVGEGT. The V gene lost 2 bases and the J gene lost 5 bases, with 16 bases spanning the gap. The CDR3 runs to 16 residues. CDR3 sequence: CASSYPRVDKDQPQHF. CDR3 coding DNA: TGTGCCAGCAGTTACCCCAGGGTGGATAAGGATCAGCCCCAGCATTTT.

This clonotype has just a few counts. The chain recombines TRBV10-3 with TRBJ1-2; weak D call: TRBD1 (6 bases). Trimming took 5 bases from V and 2 from J, leaving 15 bases between them. Germline V CDR1 and CDR2: ENHRY, SYGVKD. The CDR3 is 15 amino acids. The CDR3 loop reads CAISMRRGRNYGYTF. CDR3 nucleotide sequence: TGTGCCATCAGTATGAGAAGGGGGAGGAACTATGGCTACACCTTC.

The V call is TRBV7-9, the J call TRBJ2-7, with D maybe TRBD1 (5 bases). The length of the CDR3 is 14 residues. V was trimmed by 4 bases and J by 0 bases, leaving 10 bases between them. Germline CDR1 SEHNR, CDR2 FQNEAQ (reference sequence). The CDR3 coding sequence is TGTGCCAGCAGCTCCATGACAGCCTCCTACGAGCAGTACTTC. Encoded protein: CASSSMTASYEQYF.

This clonotype was counted a few times. The V and J genes are TRBV12-3 or TRBV12-4 and TRBJ1-1, with D maybe TRBD1 (5 bases). V lost 6 bases and J lost 11, with 16 bases in between. There are 12 residues in the CDR3. CDR3 DNA sequence: TGTGCCAGCAGCCCCCAAGGGGAAGAGGCTTTCTTT. Translating gives CASSPQGEEAFF.